These 20 T cell receptor beta chains originate from one sample sequenced in a study of T-cell reconstitution after alpha-beta-depleted transplantation in children. Preparation of the TCRbeta library involved a method that used unique molecular identifiers. TCRdb re-derived calls from the PCR reads in MiXCR, one entry per CDR3 protein. The sample includes hundreds of thousands of distinct CDR3 sequences, roughly 13% of them seen just once. The sample in question was PBMCs, mostly from graft donor cells, obtained 360 days after TCRalphabeta/CD19-depleted stem cell transplant. All receptors derive from a male patient younger than 18 who had a stem cell transplant for acute myeloid leukemia, so the T cells may come from the graft donor.

The rearrangement links TRBV12-3 or TRBV12-4 to TRBJ2-7; D perhaps matches TRBD2 (6 bases). This CDR3 region has 13 residues. The germline V and J ends were trimmed by 8 bases and 2 bases, with 13 bases remaining between them. The CDR3 DNA follows: TGTGCCAGCGCTAGCGACCCCCCCTACGAGCAGTACTTC. Translated, it gives CASASDPPYEQYF.

This chain joins TRBV5-1 and TRBJ2-7; TRBD1 aligns across 7 bases. Germline loops: CDR1 SGHRS, CDR2 YFSETQ. V lost 6 bases and J lost 0; bases outside the gene matches: 6. CDR3 size: 14 residues. Here the CDR3 DNA reads TGCGCCAGCACTTTACAGGGGCCCTCCTACGAGCAGTACTTC. Translated: CASTLQGPSYEQYF. Full variable domain (rest looked up from reference TRBV5-1 and TRBJ2-7): KAGVTQTPRYLIKTRGQQVTLSCSPISGHRSVSWYQQTPGQGLQFLFEYFSETQRNKGNFPGRFSGRQFSNSRSEMNVSTLELGDSALYLCASTLQGPSYEQYFGPGTRLTVT.

V is TRBV28 and J is TRBJ1-5; TRBD1 matches 7 bases. Germline CDR1 MDHEN, CDR2 SYDVKM. This CDR3 is 15 amino acids long. V gave up 10 bases and J gave up 0 bases; unmatched junction bases: 9. The CDR3 region is CAIKTGTASNQPQHF. DNA for the CDR3: TGTGCCATTAAAACCGGGACAGCTAGCAATCAGCCCCAGCATTTT. The full variable domain, with the rest looked up from reference TRBV28 and TRBJ1-5, is DVKVTQSSRYLVKRTGEKVFLECVQDMDHENMFWYRQDPGLGLRLIYFSYDVKMKEKGDIPEGYSVSREKKERFSLILESASTNQTSMYLCAIKTGTASNQPQHFGDGTRLSIL.

The chain joins TRBV7-2 to TRBJ2-1; 9 bases fit TRBD2. The CDR3 sequence is 14 residues long. Looked up from germline, CDR1 is SGHTA and CDR2 is FQGNSA. The V segment lost 4 bases and the J segment 6 bases; nucleotides outside the gene matches: 4. For the CDR3, the DNA is TGTGCCAGCAGCTCGGGACTAGCTATCAATGAGCAGTTCTTC. Its protein product is CASSSGLAINEQFF.

CDR3 bases: TGTGCCAGCAGCTTAGCCGCCGGGCCGAACACTGAAGCTTTCTTT. The encoded protein is CASSLAAGPNTEAFF. The rearrangement joins TRBV7-9 to TRBJ1-1; D remains unclear. The CDR3 consists of 15 residues. The V gene lost 0 bases and the J gene lost 1 base, with 9 bases spanning the gap. Germline V gene lookup returns CDR1 SEHNR and CDR2 FQNEAQ (reference sequence).

This clonotype was found a few times. This chain joins TRBV9 and TRBJ2-5; D not certain. CDR1 and CDR2 from the germline V gene are SGDLS and YYNGEE. This CDR3 has 14 amino acids. With 1 base removed from V and 4 bases from J, the gap between germline ends came to 11 bases. The CDR3 loop is CASSVWQVGETQYF. As DNA, the CDR3 is TGTGCCAGCAGCGTATGGCAGGTAGGAGAGACCCAGTACTTC.

This clonotype was observed many times. The chain has TRBV29-1 and TRBJ2-7; D unresolved. Germline V gene sequence: CDR1 SQVTM, CDR2 ANQGSEA. The CDR3 contains 13 residues. Trimming removed 8 bases from V and 0 bases from J, with 14 bases in between. CDR3 sequence: CSTLSGSSYEQYF. The CDR3 DNA sequence: TGCAGCACTCTTAGTGGGTCCTCCTACGAGCAGTACTTC.

The chain joins TRBV5-1 to TRBJ2-7, with 14 bases aligning to TRBD2. J lost 2 bases, V lost 2 bases, and 6 bases had no gene match. The CDR3 is 17 residues long. Germline CDR1 reads SGHRS; CDR2 reads YFSETQ. CDR3 DNA: TGCGCCAGCAGCTTAGAGGGACTAGCGGGAGTTCCCTACGAGCAGTACTTC. Protein sequence: CASSLEGLAGVPYEQYF.

This clonotype was counted ten times or more. The chain recombines TRBV2 with TRBJ2-4; D perhaps matches TRBD2 (5 bases). From germline, CDR1 is SNHLY and CDR2 FYNNEI. Between the trimmed V and J ends, which lost 6 bases and 1 base, there was a span of 10 bases. The CDR3 runs 14 residues. The CDR3: CASSQPGAKNIQYF. CDR3 nucleotide sequence: TGTGCCAGCAGCCAACCGGGGGCCAAAAACATTCAGTACTTC.

This clonotype was observed a handful of times. The chain combines TRBV29-1 with TRBJ2-3; weak D call: TRBD1 (5 bases). V was cut by 5 bases and J by 5 bases, with 14 bases left in between. This CDR3 has 13 amino acids. Per germline, CDR1 SQVTM and CDR2 ANQGSEA. The CDR3 DNA follows: TGCAGCGTTTCCGGCAGGGCCATAGATACGCAGTATTTT. Amino acid sequence: CSVSGRAIDTQYF.

The table lists this clonotype with a few counts. The chain employs TRBV30 and TRBJ2-2; TRBD1 matches 10 bases. Germline V gene sequence: CDR1 GTSNPN, CDR2 SVGIG (reference sequence). Germline trimming cut 3 bases from V and 5 bases from J; bases unmatched to any gene: 6. This CDR3 is built from 15 residues. CDR3 bases: TGTGCCTGGAGAGAGACAGGGGGCTGGACCGGGGAGCTGTTTTTT. Its translation is CAWRETGGWTGELFF.

Only a few counts were recorded for this clonotype. V gene TRBV5-1 combines with J gene TRBJ2-1; 15 positions match TRBD2. Germline loops: CDR1 SGHRS, CDR2 YFSETQ. V was clipped by 3 bases and J by 0 bases; unmatched bases: 4. The CDR3 has 18 residues. CDR3 nucleotides: TGCGCCAGCAGCTCCGGGACTAGCGGGAGGCCCTCCTACAATGAGCAGTTCTTC. This codes for CASSSGTSGRPSYNEQFF.

V and J are TRBV15 and TRBJ2-7; TRBD2 matches at 7 bases. Trimming removed 0 bases from V and 3 bases from J; junction bases left unmatched: 11. The CDR3 has 17 residues. Looked up from germline, CDR1 is LNHNV and CDR2 is YYDKDF (reference sequence). In nucleotides, the CDR3 is TGTGCCACCAGCAGAGATCCCGGACTAGTAGGGGTCTACGAGCAGTACTTC. Translation gives CATSRDPGLVGVYEQYF. The full variable domain, rest sourced from reference TRBV15 and TRBJ2-7, is DAMVIQNPRYQVTQFGKPVTLSCSQTLNHNVMYWYQQKSSQAPKLLFHYYDKDFNNEADTPDNFQSRRPNTSFCFLDIRSPGLGDTAMYLCATSRDPGLVGVYEQYFGPGTRLTVT.

This clonotype has more than one count but fewer than ten. V and J are TRBV28 and TRBJ2-7; 8 bases line up with TRBD2. The CDR3 extends over 15 amino acids. V dropped 1 base and J dropped 1; count of bases not matched to a gene: 3. The germline CDR1 and CDR2 sequences are MDHEN and SYDVKM. The CDR3 spells CASSLSKRESYEQYF. As DNA, the CDR3 is TGTGCCAGCAGTTTATCTAAGCGGGAGTCCTACGAGCAGTACTTC. Together with reference TRBV28 and TRBJ2-7, the CDR3 gives the full variable domain: DVKVTQSSRYLVKRTGEKVFLECVQDMDHENMFWYRQDPGLGLRLIYFSYDVKMKEKGDIPEGYSVSREKKERFSLILESASTNQTSMYLCASSLSKRESYEQYFGPGTRLTVT.

The chain recombines TRBV20-1 with TRBJ2-1, with a possible D match to TRBD1 (7 bases). Germline V CDR1 and CDR2: DFQATT, SNEGSKA (reference sequence). V was cut by 4 bases and J by 1 base, with 23 bases left in between. There are 18 residues in the CDR3. The DNA for the CDR3 is TGCAGTGCTATAACCCCGAGGAGGGGGCGGGGATCCTACAATGAGCAGTTCTTC. Its protein is CSAITPRRGRGSYNEQFF.

The chain links TRBV29-1 to TRBJ2-2; 10 bases agree with TRBD2. CDR1 is SQVTM and CDR2 is ANQGSEA in the germline V gene. The junction had 8 bases not matched to a gene; V was cut back by 4 bases and J by 6 bases. The CDR3 length is 15 residues. CDR3 protein: CSVAKAGGSAGELFF. In DNA, the CDR3 is TGCAGCGTTGCAAAAGCGGGAGGGTCAGCCGGGGAGCTGTTTTTT.

This clonotype was seen only a few times. The genes are TRBV27 and TRBJ2-1; 7 nucleotides match TRBD1. CDR1 MNHEY and CDR2 SMNVEV come from the germline V gene (reference sequence). This CDR3 spans 15 amino acids. V shed 5 bases, J shed 4 bases, and the junction held 8 bases outside the gene matches. CDR3 residues: CASSAPGTDYNEQFF. The CDR3 DNA follows: TGTGCCAGCAGTGCCCCCGGGACAGATTACAATGAGCAGTTCTTC.

This clonotype was counted a few times. The genes are TRBV7-2 and TRBJ2-3; D is ambiguous. Germline loops: CDR1 SGHTA, CDR2 FQGNSA. V lost 5 bases and J lost 6, with 12 bases in between. There are 13 residues in the CDR3. CDR3 protein: CASSGRYSDTQYF. The CDR3 DNA follows: TGTGCCAGCAGCGGAAGATATTCGGATACGCAGTATTTT.

This clonotype has only a few counts. The V call is TRBV29-1, the J call TRBJ1-5; perhaps TRBD1 as D (5 bases). Germline CDR1 and CDR2: SQVTM and ANQGSEA. The CDR3 has 13 amino acids. V lost 5 bases to trimming and J lost 4 bases, with 12 bases between them. The CDR3 DNA reads as TGCAGCGTTCAAGGGGTAGAGAATCAGCCCCAGCATTTT. Protein product: CSVQGVENQPQHF.

The chain has TRBV7-2 and TRBJ2-7; 8 bases line up with TRBD1. CDR3 length equals 15 residues. The junction had 9 bases not matched to a gene; V was cut back by 1 base and J by 7 bases. CDR1 SGHTA and CDR2 FQGNSA come from the germline V gene. The CDR3 DNA follows: TGTGCCAGCAGCTTAGAGCAGGGGGCAATTAATGAGCAGTACTTC. This sequence encodes CASSLEQGAINEQYF.